This is a list of T cell receptor beta chains from one sample in a study of T cell repertoires in cytomegalovirus infection. Their antigen targets remain unknown. TCRdb analysed the reads with MiXCR anew, one entry per CDR3 protein. The sample contains 750,000 to 900,000 distinct CDR3 sequences, about 27% of which appear only once. Material: cultured CD8+ T cells from PBMCs, obtained from culture after CMV antigen stimulation. All receptors come from a human donor in good health (CMV status not recorded). Some clones in this sample may be carry-over from other donors' samples. Each CDR3 is given with its conserved first and last residue. D genes are given only for firm matches. Only some rows state a clone size, as once, few, many or a class for expanded clones.

clone_size	d_call	v_call	j_call	cdr3_nt	cdr3_aa
few	TRBD1	TRBV25-1	TRBJ2-1	TGTGCCAGCAGTGAATATCTCCCCCGGGACAGAGTTTCCAGCTCCTACAATGAGCAGTTCTTC	CASSEYLPRDRVSSSYNEQFF
few	.	TRBV7-9	TRBJ1-2	TGTGCCAGCAGCTTAGCCGGGCCAGGGAATGGCTACACCTTC	CASSLAGPGNGYTF
.	TRBD1	TRBV27	TRBJ2-3	TGTGCCAGCAGTCCCGGGACAGGGGTCGATACGCAGTATTTT	CASSPGTGVDTQYF
.	.	TRBV19	TRBJ1-1	TGTGCCAGTAGTTCCCGCGCCAGGGTCCTCACTGAAGCTTTCTTT	CASSSRARVLTEAFF
few	.	TRBV19	TRBJ1-1	TGTGCCAGTAGTGCGACCGGTGGGAGCACTGAAGCTTTCTTT	CASSATGGSTEAFF
few	.	TRBV5-4	TRBJ2-5	TGTGCCAGCACCAGGGGGGGACAAGAGACCCAGTACTTC	CASTRGGQETQYF
.	.	TRBV18	TRBJ1-2	TGTGCCAGCTCACCAAGTTCCGACAGCGTCTATGGCTACACCTTC	CASSPSSDSVYGYTF
.	.	TRBV7-8	TRBJ1-1	TGTGCCAGCAGCTTAGTTTGGAAACCGGGGACTGAAGCTTTCTTT	CASSLVWKPGTEAFF
.	.	TRBV11-3	TRBJ2-2	TGTGCCAGCAGCTTCGTAGGGGAGTACACCGGGGAGCTGTTTTTT	CASSFVGEYTGELFF
many	.	TRBV9	TRBJ1-1	TGTGCCAGCAGCGTAGCCGGACACATGAACACTGAAGCTTTCTTT	CASSVAGHMNTEAFF